This note documents a single T cell receptor (beta chain) sequence. PCR amplification relied on 60 Vbeta primers (plus 13 Jbeta primers). Data came from immunoSEQ multiplex PCR; TCRdb stores just in-frame clones and leaves some out. This repertoire includes 100,000 or so clones. The data were taken from a study of cytomegalovirus exposure and HLA in healthy donors. CDR1 and CDR2 (germline): SGHRS, YFSETQ. Germline trimming cut 0 bases from V and 3 bases from J; bases unmatched to any gene: 6. The CDR3 is 16 residues long. The chain couples TRBV5-1 to TRBJ2-3; TRBD2 matches at 8 bases. The sample consisted of PBMCs. The origin of this receptor is a man in his forties or fifties in good health and CMV-seronegative. For the CDR3, the DNA is TGCGCCAGCAGCTTGGGACCATCTAGCGGGACAGATACGCAGTATTTT. Translated: CASSLGPSSGTDTQYF. Filled out from reference TRBV5-1 and TRBJ2-3, the complete variable domain reads KAGVTQTPRYLIKTRGQQVTLSCSPISGHRSVSWYQQTPGQGLQFLFEYFSETQRNKGNFPGRFSGRQFSNSRSEMNVSTLELGDSALYLCASSLGPSSGTDTQYFGPGTRLTVL.